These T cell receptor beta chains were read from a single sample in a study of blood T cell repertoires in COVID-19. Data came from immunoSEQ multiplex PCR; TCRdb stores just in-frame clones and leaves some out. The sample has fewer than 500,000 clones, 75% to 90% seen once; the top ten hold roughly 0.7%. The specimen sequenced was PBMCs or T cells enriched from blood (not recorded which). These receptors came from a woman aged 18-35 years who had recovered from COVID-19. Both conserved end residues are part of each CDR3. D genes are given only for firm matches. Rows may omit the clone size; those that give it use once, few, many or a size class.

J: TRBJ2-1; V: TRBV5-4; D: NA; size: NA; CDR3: CASSPRGGSYNEQFF; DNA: TGTGCCAGCAGCCCTAGGGGGGGCTCCTACAATGAGCAGTTCTTC
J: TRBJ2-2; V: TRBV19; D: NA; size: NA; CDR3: CASSTPGAGELFF; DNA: TGTGCCAGTAGTACTCCAGGGGCCGGGGAGCTGTTTTTT
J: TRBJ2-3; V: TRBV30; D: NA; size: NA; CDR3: CAWGSGTDTQYF; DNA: TGTGCCTGGGGATCAGGGACAGATACGCAGTATTTT
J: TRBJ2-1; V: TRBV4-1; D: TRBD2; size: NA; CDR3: CASSQEGLAGVYEQFF; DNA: TGCGCCAGCAGCCAGGAGGGACTAGCGGGGGTCTATGAGCAGTTCTTC
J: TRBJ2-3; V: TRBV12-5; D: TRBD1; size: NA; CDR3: CASALTGGTDTQYF; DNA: TGTGCTAGTGCCCTGACAGGGGGCACAGATACGCAGTATTTT
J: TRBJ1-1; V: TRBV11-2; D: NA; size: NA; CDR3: CASSPWAGFTEAFF; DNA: TGTGCCAGCAGCCCATGGGCGGGTTTCACTGAAGCTTTCTTT
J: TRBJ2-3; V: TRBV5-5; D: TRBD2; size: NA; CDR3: CASSSHSGGRTDTQYF; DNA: TGTGCCAGCAGCTCTCATAGCGGGGGCCGCACAGATACGCAGTATTTT
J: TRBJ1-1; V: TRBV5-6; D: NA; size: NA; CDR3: CASSLGAGQQAFF; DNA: TGTGCCAGCAGCTTGGGTGCCGGACAACAGGCTTTCTTT
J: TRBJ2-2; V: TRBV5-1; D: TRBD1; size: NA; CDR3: CASSLRTGGDKNTGELFF; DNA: TGCGCCAGCAGCCTCCGGACAGGGGGCGATAAGAACACCGGGGAGCTGTTTTTT
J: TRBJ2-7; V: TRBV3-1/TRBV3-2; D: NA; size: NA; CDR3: CASSQQVEYEQYF; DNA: TGTGCCAGCAGCCAACAGGTAGAGTACGAGCAGTACTTC
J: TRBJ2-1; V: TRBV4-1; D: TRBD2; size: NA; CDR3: CASSQVTGGWQFF; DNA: TGCGCCAGCAGCCAAGTTACGGGGGGATGGCAGTTCTTC
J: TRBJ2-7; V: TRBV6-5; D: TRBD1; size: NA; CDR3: CASKGTANYEQYF; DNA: TGTGCCAGCAAGGGGACAGCAAACTACGAGCAGTACTTC
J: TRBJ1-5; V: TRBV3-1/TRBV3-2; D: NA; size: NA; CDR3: CASSQDGNQPQHF; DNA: TGTGCCAGCAGCCAAGACGGCAATCAGCCCCAGCATTTT
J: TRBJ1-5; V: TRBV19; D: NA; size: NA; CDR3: CASSPRQTYSNQPQHF; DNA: TGTGCCAGTAGCCCGAGACAGACCTATAGCAATCAGCCCCAGCATTTT
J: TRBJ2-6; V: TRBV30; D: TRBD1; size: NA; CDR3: CACQGAGANVLTF; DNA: TGTGCCTGCCAGGGGGCTGGGGCCAACGTCCTGACTTTC
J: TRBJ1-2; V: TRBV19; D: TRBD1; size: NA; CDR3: CARWTGVLNYGYTF; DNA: TGTGCCAGGTGGACAGGGGTTTTAAACTATGGCTACACCTTC
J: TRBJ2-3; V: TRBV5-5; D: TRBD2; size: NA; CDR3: CAGGGNSLDTQYF; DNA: TGTGCCGGCGGGGGGAATTCACTAGATACGCAGTATTTT
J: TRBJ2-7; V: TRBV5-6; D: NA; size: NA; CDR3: CASSLMAGELEQYF; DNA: TGTGCCAGCAGCTTGATGGCAGGGGAGCTCGAGCAGTACTTC
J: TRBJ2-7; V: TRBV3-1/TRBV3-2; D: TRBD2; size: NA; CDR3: CASSHYGGAGEQYF; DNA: TGTGCCAGCAGCCACTACGGGGGGGCCGGCGAGCAGTACTTC
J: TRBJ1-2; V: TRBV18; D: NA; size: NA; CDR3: CASSPPGRVENYGYTF; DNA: TGTGCCAGCTCACCACCCGGCAGGGTGGAAAACTATGGCTACACCTTC
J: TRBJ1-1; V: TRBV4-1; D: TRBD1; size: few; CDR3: CASSPQDTGAPDTEAFF; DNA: TGCGCCAGCAGCCCGCAGGATACAGGGGCACCTGACACTGAAGCTTTCTTT
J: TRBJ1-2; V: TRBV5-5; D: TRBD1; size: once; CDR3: CASSPDRNYGYTF; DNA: TGTGCCAGCAGCCCGGACAGGAACTATGGCTACACCTTC
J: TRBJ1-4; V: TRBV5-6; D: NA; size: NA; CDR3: CASSLGQFNEKLFF; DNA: TGTGCCAGCAGCCTTGGACAGTTCAATGAAAAACTGTTTTTT
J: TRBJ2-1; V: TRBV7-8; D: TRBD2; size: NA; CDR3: CASSLQLGGGADEQFF; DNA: TGTGCCAGCAGCTTACAGTTGGGCGGGGGGGCGGATGAGCAGTTCTTC
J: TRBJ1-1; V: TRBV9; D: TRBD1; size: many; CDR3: CASSDPRDRGAPDTEAFF; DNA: TGTGCCAGCAGCGACCCACGGGACAGGGGGGCTCCGGACACTGAAGCTTTCTTT
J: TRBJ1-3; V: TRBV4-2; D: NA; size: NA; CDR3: CASRAGIGNTIYF; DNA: TGTGCCAGCAGGGCGGGGATCGGAAACACCATATATTTT
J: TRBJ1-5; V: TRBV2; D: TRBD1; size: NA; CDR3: CASSEYGNRGSNQPQHF; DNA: TGTGCCAGCAGTGAATATGGGAACAGGGGCAGCAATCAGCCCCAGCATTTT
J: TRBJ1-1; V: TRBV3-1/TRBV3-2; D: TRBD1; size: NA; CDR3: CASKRQGQNTEAFF; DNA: TGTGCCAGCAAGCGACAGGGGCAGAACACTGAAGCTTTCTTT
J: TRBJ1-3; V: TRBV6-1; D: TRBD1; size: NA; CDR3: CASSGVRQGWAGNTIYF; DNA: TGTGCCAGCAGTGGGGTACGACAGGGATGGGCTGGAAACACCATATATTTT
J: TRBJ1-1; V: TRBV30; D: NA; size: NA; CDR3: CAWSVQTVNTEAFF; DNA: TGTGCCTGGAGTGTACAGACAGTGAACACTGAAGCTTTCTTT
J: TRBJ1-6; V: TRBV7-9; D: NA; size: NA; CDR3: CASSLGGPGLSSPLHF; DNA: TGTGCCAGCAGCTTAGGGGGCCCGGGCTTAAGTTCACCCCTCCACTTT
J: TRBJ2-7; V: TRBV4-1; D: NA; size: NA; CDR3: CASSQAWGTYEQYF; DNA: TGCGCCAGCAGCCAAGCCTGGGGCACCTACGAGCAGTACTTC
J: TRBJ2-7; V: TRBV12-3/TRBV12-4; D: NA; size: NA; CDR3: CASSRTLYEQYF; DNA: TGTGCCAGCAGTAGGACTCTTTACGAGCAGTACTTC
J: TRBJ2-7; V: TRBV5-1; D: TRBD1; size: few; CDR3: CASSSLPDREYEQYF; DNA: TGCGCCAGCAGCTCCCTACCGGACAGGGAGTACGAGCAGTACTTC
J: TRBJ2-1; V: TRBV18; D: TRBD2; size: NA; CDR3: CASSLAGAVLFPFF; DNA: TGTGCCAGCTCACTAGCGGGGGCCGTACTATTTCCGTTCTTC
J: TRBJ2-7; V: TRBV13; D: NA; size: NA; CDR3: CASSLQGSYEQYF; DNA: TGTGCCAGCAGCTTGCAGGGGAGCTACGAGCAGTACTTC
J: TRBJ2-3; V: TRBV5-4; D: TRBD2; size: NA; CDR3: CASSYGLGTDTQYF; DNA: TGTGCCAGCAGTTACGGACTAGGCACAGATACGCAGTATTTT
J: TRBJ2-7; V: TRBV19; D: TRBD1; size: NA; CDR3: CASSQPGQGNEQYF; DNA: TGTGCCAGTAGTCAACCGGGACAGGGAAACGAGCAGTACTTC
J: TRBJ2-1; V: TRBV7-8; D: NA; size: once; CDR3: CASSFFSPTYNEQFF; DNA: TGTGCCAGCAGCTTTTTCAGTCCCACCTACAATGAGCAGTTCTTC
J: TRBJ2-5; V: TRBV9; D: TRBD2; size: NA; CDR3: CASSQAGSQETQYF; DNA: TGTGCCAGCAGCCAAGCGGGGAGCCAAGAGACCCAGTACTTC
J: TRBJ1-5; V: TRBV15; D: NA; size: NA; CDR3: CATPSNQPQHF; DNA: TGTGCCACCCCGTCCAATCAGCCCCAGCATTTT
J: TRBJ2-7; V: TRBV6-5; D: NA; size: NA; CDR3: CASIRGFEQYF; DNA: TGTGCCAGCATACGGGGGTTCGAGCAGTACTTC
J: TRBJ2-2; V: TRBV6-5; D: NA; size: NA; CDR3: CASSYTGRSYTGELFF; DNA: TGTGCCAGCAGTTATACGGGGAGGTCGTACACCGGGGAGCTGTTTTTT
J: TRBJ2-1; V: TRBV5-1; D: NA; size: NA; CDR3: CASSPQGSSYNEQFF; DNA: TGCGCCAGCAGCCCACAGGGAAGCTCCTACAATGAGCAGTTCTTC
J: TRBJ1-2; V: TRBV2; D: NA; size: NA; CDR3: CASIGRPGDGPNYGYTF; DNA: TGTGCCAGCATCGGACGGCCAGGGGACGGCCCTAACTATGGCTACACCTTC
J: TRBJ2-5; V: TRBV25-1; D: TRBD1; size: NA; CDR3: CASSGLTGGGETQYF; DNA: TGTGCCAGCAGTGGGTTGACAGGGGGCGGAGAGACCCAGTACTTC
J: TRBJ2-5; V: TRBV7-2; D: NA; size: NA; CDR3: CASSFILSGGLVKETQYF; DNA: TGTGCCAGCAGCTTTATATTGTCGGGGGGCCTAGTGAAAGAGACCCAGTACTTC
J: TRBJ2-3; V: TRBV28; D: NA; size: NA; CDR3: CASSPTTGVGTDTQYF; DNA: TGTGCCAGCAGCCCCACGACGGGGGTGGGCACAGATACGCAGTATTTT
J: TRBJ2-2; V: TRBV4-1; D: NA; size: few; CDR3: CASSQGGPAVWTGELFF; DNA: TGCGCCAGCAGCCAAGGGGGCCCGGCGGTATGGACCGGGGAGCTGTTTTTT
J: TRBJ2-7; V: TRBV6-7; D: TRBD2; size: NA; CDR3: CATRQLLAGPSSYEQYF; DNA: TGTGCCACTAGACAACTCCTAGCGGGGCCCAGCTCCTACGAGCAGTACTTC